Listed below are T cell receptor beta chains from one sample, sequenced in a study of CD8 T cells in ankylosing spondylitis. TCRdb itself ran the 5' RACE reads through MiXCR, one entry per CDR3 protein. The repertoire holds some 29,000 distinct CDR3 sequences, with roughly 7.2% as singletons. The specimen was blood, either unsorted or a sorted T cell fraction (not recorded which). The origin of the receptors is a male donor with ankylosing spondylitis or in good health (not recorded which). Each CDR3 is given with its conserved first and last residue. A D gene is named only where the DNA matches it firmly. Clone size is not always given. Where it is, it says once, few, many or a class for expanded clones.

d_gene | j_gene | abundance | v_gene | CDR3aa | CDR3nt
- | TRBJ2-7 | many | TRBV10-3 | CAISGQNSYEQYF | TGTGCCATCAGTGGACAGAACTCCTACGAGCAGTACTTC
TRBD1 | TRBJ2-7 | few | TRBV20-1 | CSASHGQGSYEQYF | TGCAGTGCTAGTCACGGACAGGGTTCCTACGAGCAGTACTTC
TRBD1 | TRBJ2-7 | many | TRBV27 | CASSLAGTGGYEQYF | TGTGCCAGCAGTTTGGCAGGGACAGGGGGTTACGAGCAGTACTTC
- | TRBJ2-2 | - | TRBV28 | CATQGTWAPNTGELFF | TGTGCCACCCAGGGGACGTGGGCACCGAACACCGGGGAGCTGTTTTTT
- | TRBJ2-5 | many | TRBV5-1 | CASSLGRAQETQYF | TGCGCCAGCAGTCTAGGCAGGGCCCAAGAGACCCAGTACTTC
- | TRBJ2-7 | many | TRBV3-1 | CASSRGGGYEQYF | TGTGCCAGCAGCCGAGGGGGGGGTTACGAGCAGTACTTC
TRBD1 | TRBJ1-4 | - | TRBV29-1 | CSAGGTGNKKLFF | TGCAGCGCCGGGGGGACAGGGAATAAAAAACTGTTTTTT
- | TRBJ2-3 | medium-sized | TRBV20-1 | CSASTDTQYF | TGCAGTGCTAGCACAGATACGCAGTATTTT
- | TRBJ1-1 | many | TRBV5-1 | CASSLASDTATEAFF | TGCGCCAGCAGCTTGGCCTCGGACACAGCCACTGAAGCTTTCTTT
TRBD1 | TRBJ2-2 | many | TRBV10-3 | CATGGQGTTGELFF | TGTGCCACCGGGGGACAGGGGACCACCGGGGAGCTGTTTTTT
- | TRBJ2-3 | many | TRBV20-1 | CSATGPGGRTDTQYF | TGCAGTGCTACAGGACCGGGGGGCCGCACAGATACGCAGTATTTT
TRBD2 | TRBJ2-1 | many | TRBV24-1 | CATSEATSGTYNEQFF | TGTGCCACCAGTGAGGCGACTAGCGGTACCTACAATGAGCAGTTCTTC
TRBD2 | TRBJ2-3 | many | TRBV20-1 | CSARKTSGSTDTQYF | TGCAGTGCTAGAAAGACTAGCGGGAGCACAGATACGCAGTATTTT
- | TRBJ2-1 | many | TRBV5-1 | CASSLESRVDEQFF | TGCGCCAGCAGCTTGGAATCGAGGGTAGATGAGCAGTTCTTC
TRBD2 | TRBJ2-3 | many | TRBV29-1 | CSVDPSGSTDTQYF | TGCAGCGTTGACCCTAGCGGAAGCACAGATACGCAGTATTTT
- | TRBJ2-7 | many | TRBV4-1 | CASSHTRTNEQYF | TGCGCCAGCAGCCACACACGGACGAACGAGCAGTACTTC
- | TRBJ2-1 | many | TRBV3-1 | CASSMIPSSYNEQFF | TGTGCCAGCAGCATGATCCCGAGCTCCTACAATGAGCAGTTCTTC
- | TRBJ2-2 | - | TRBV29-1 | CSVREAGELFF | TGCAGCGTTAGGGAGGCCGGGGAGCTGTTTTTT
- | TRBJ1-6 | - | TRBV7-8 | CASSPAGTANSPLHF | TGTGCCAGCAGCCCGGCCGGGACTGCAAATTCACCCCTCCACTTT
- | TRBJ2-7 | - | TRBV18 | CASSQSQDRSSYEQYF | TGTGCCAGCTCCCAATCTCAGGACAGATCCTCCTACGAGCAGTACTTC
TRBD1 | TRBJ2-2 | many | TRBV12-3/TRBV12-4 | CASSFEQGAGREGELFF | TGTGCCAGCAGTTTTGAACAGGGGGCTGGGCGGGAAGGGGAGCTGTTTTTT
TRBD2 | TRBJ2-1 | many | TRBV14 | CASSPHRGQAGGPGEQFF | TGTGCCAGCAGCCCGCATCGGGGGCAAGCGGGAGGGCCGGGTGAGCAGTTCTTC
- | TRBJ2-7 | many | TRBV7-6 | CASSSLRGTNYEQYF | TGTGCCAGCAGCTCCCTTCGCGGGACGAACTACGAGCAGTACTTC
TRBD1 | TRBJ2-7 | many | TRBV5-1 | CASSPARDSSYEQYF | TGCGCCAGCAGCCCGGCCAGGGACAGCTCCTACGAGCAGTACTTC
TRBD1 | TRBJ1-1 | many | TRBV5-4 | CASSFPGGRTEAFF | TGTGCCAGCAGCTTTCCAGGGGGAAGGACTGAAGCTTTCTTT
- | TRBJ2-5 | many | TRBV20-1 | CSASTEQETQYF | TGCAGTGCTAGTACGGAGCAAGAGACCCAGTACTTC
TRBD1 | TRBJ1-1 | many | TRBV3-1 | CASSLRDRNTEAFF | TGTGCCAGCAGCCTTCGGGACAGAAACACTGAAGCTTTCTTT
TRBD2 | TRBJ2-1 | many | TRBV6-5 | CASREDGGTYNEQFF | TGTGCCAGCAGAGAAGACGGGGGGACCTACAATGAGCAGTTCTTC
TRBD1 | TRBJ1-1 | many | TRBV12-3/TRBV12-4 | CASSPSGGLFPLNTEAFF | TGTGCCAGCAGTCCGTCAGGGGGCCTTTTTCCTTTGAACACTGAAGCTTTCTTT
- | TRBJ1-1 | few | TRBV12-3/TRBV12-4 | CASSSEGRYTEAFF | TGTGCCAGCAGTTCCGAGGGGAGGTACACTGAAGCTTTCTTT
- | TRBJ2-7 | medium-sized | TRBV5-1 | CASRMSEGGRSYEQYF | TGCGCCAGCAGGATGAGTGAGGGGGGACGTTCCTACGAGCAGTACTTC